This T cell receptor (beta chain) was recorded in a study of blood T cell repertoires in COVID-19. On the study more broadly: COVID-19 samples, acute and convalescent, were from the United States, Italy and Spain. Nucleic acid was either cDNA or gDNA, and it came from T cells, B-cell-depleted T cells, or PBMCs.

The CDR3 sequence is 15 residues long. CDR1 is DFQATT and CDR2 is SNEGSKA in the germline V gene (reference sequence). As regards this clone: The junction departs from germline at one end; a sequencing error may be responsible.

As processed by the authors: Amplification with reference gene primers provided the estimates of nucleated cell counts. Some clones are missing from TCRdb's copy, which holds only in-frame ones; the method was immunoSEQ multiplex PCR. The V and J calls and clone size are taken from that table; D and trimming were inferred from the DNA. The table shows 80,000 or so clones, with roughly 80% occurring only once. Sequencing was performed on peripheral blood. The chain couples TRBV20-1 to TRBJ1-5; tentatively, D is TRBD1 (5 bases). The sequence derives from a woman of 80 years or more with acute or convalescent COVID-19. The CDR3 loop is CSASMGGRSNQPQHF. The CDR3 nucleotides are TGCAGTGCTAGTATGGGGGGACGGAGCAATCAGCCCCAGCATTTC.